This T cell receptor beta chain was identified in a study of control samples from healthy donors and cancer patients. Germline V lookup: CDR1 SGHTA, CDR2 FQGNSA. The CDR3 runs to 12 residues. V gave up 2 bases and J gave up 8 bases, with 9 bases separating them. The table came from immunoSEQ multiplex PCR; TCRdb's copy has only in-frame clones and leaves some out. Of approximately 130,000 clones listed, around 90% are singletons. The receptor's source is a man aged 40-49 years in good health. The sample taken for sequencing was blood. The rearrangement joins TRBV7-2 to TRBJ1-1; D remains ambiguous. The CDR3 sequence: CASSLYPTEAFF. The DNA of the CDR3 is TGTGCCAGCAGCTTATATCCCACGGAAGCTTTCTTT.